The source of this T cell receptor (beta chain) is a study of cytomegalovirus exposure and HLA in healthy donors. Overall study: Researchers previously reported finding fewer than 140 million unique TCR beta sequences from about 200 million T cells.

Study-wide points: In a later analysis, donors in an Asian-associated ancestry cluster reportedly had fewer N-insertions in productive TCRs than the cohort mean.

Donors sampled were nominally healthy, though unrecorded immune exposures were likely. Primers included in the PCR were 60 Vbeta and 13 Jbeta primers. The table came from immunoSEQ multiplex PCR; TCRdb's copy has only in-frame clones and leaves some out. The sample's table shows about 200,000 clones. V shed 2 bases and J shed 3 bases, with 8 bases lying between them. The CDR3 is 14 residues long. Per germline, CDR1 SGHTA and CDR2 FQGNSA. As to this clone: As yet, its antigen is unknown.

The J gene is TRBJ2-1, the V gene TRBV7-2, with D perhaps TRBD2 (6 bases). Specimen: PBMCs. The sequence came from a girl aged 2-10 years in good health and CMV-seropositive. CDR3 bases: TGTGCCAGCAGCTTACGGGACTTCTACAATGAGCAGTTCTTC. The encoded protein is CASSLRDFYNEQFF.